A single sample gave rise to the 16 T cell receptor beta chains below, sequenced in a study of CD8 T cells in ankylosing spondylitis. TCRdb re-analysed the 5' RACE reads in MiXCR, keeping a single row per CDR3 protein. The sample yields about 230,000 distinct CDR3 sequences, under 8.5% seen once. The sequenced material came from blood, either unsorted or a sorted T cell fraction (not recorded which). Receptors were obtained from a female donor with ankylosing spondylitis or in good health (not recorded which).

On this clonotype itself: A much more abundant neighbour one base away suggests this may be a read error. V and J are TRBV6-2 or TRBV6-3 and TRBJ2-1, with D perhaps given as TRBD1 or TRBD2 (5 bases each). The CDR3 is 13 residues long. The V end lost 6 bases, the J end lost 3 bases, and 9 bases lay between the germline ends. In germline, CDR1 is MNHEY, CDR2 SVGEGT. The chain's CDR3 is CASRGDIYNEQFF. In nucleotides, the CDR3 is TGTGCCAGCAGGGGGGATATCTACAATGAGCAGTTCTTC.

The sample holds many counts of this clonotype. The rearrangement uses TRBV6-2 or TRBV6-3 and TRBJ2-1; D gene unclear. The V gene lost 3 bases and the J gene lost 3 bases, with 12 bases spanning the gap. Germline CDR1 is MNHEY and CDR2 is SVGEGT. CDR3 size: 15 residues. The CDR3 protein is CASSYLMTDYNEQFF. CDR3 in DNA: TGTGCCAGCAGTTATCTTATGACTGACTACAATGAGCAGTTCTTC.

In its sample, this clonotype was seen many times. The chain recombines TRBV10-3 with TRBJ2-7; 9 positions match TRBD2. The junction had 8 bases not matched to a gene; V was cut back by 6 bases and J by 2 bases. This CDR3 is built from 15 residues. Germline loops: CDR1 ENHRY, CDR2 SYGVKD. The DNA for the CDR3 is TGTGCCATCAGCTCGACTAGCGGTACCGCCTACGAGCAGTACTTC. It yields the protein CAISSTSGTAYEQYF.

This clonotype was seen many times. V gene TRBV20-1 combines with J gene TRBJ1-6; 9 nucleotides match TRBD1. J lost 7 bases, V lost 1 base, and 8 bases had no gene match. This CDR3 contains 16 residues. Germline-derived CDR1 and CDR2 are DFQATT and SNEGSKA (reference sequence). Here the CDR3 reads CSARGPPGQGNSPLHF. The CDR3 DNA reads as TGCAGTGCTAGAGGCCCTCCGGGACAGGGAAATTCACCCCTCCACTTT.

This clonotype was observed at least ten times. The rearrangement joins TRBV20-1 to TRBJ1-5; no definite D call. The germline gives CDR1 DFQATT, CDR2 SNEGSKA (reference sequence). V dropped 1 base and J dropped 0 bases, with 10 bases sitting between them. CDR3 length: 15 amino acids. CDR3: CSARVAADSNQPQHF. CDR3 coding DNA: TGCAGTGCTAGAGTCGCGGCTGATAGCAATCAGCCCCAGCATTTT.

This clonotype was seen repeatedly, ten times or more. The chain is built from TRBV6-2 or TRBV6-3 and TRBJ2-1, with 12 bases aligning to TRBD2. Germline V gene sequence: CDR1 MNHEY, CDR2 SVGEGT. The CDR3 runs 18 residues. J gave up 7 bases and V 0 bases, and 10 bases lay outside the gene matches. CDR3 DNA: TGTGCCAGCAGTTACTCCCGACTAGCGGGAGAGATAAAGAATGAGCAGTTCTTC. It translates to CASSYSRLAGEIKNEQFF.

In this sample, this clonotype turned up many times. The chain recombines TRBV5-1 with TRBJ2-3, with 9 bases aligning to TRBD2. V shed 6 bases, J shed 0 bases, and the junction held 5 bases outside the gene matches. CDR1 and CDR2 (germline): SGHRS, YFSETQ. The CDR3 totals 15 residues. The CDR3: CASTDTSGSTDTQYF. As DNA, the CDR3 is TGCGCCAGCACCGATACTAGCGGGAGCACAGATACGCAGTATTTT.

In this sample, this clonotype turned up a few times. The chain is built from TRBV20-1 and TRBJ2-1; 11 bases align to TRBD2. The CDR3 is 15 amino acids. V lost 2 bases, J lost 8 bases, and 8 bases stayed unmatched. Germline lookup yields CDR1 DFQATT and CDR2 SNEGSKA (reference sequence). Here the CDR3 DNA reads TGCAGTGCTAGATCCCCGACTAGCGGGGTCGATGAGCAGTTCTTC. It encodes CSARSPTSGVDEQFF.

This clonotype showed up just a few times. The J gene is TRBJ2-7, the V gene TRBV6-2 or TRBV6-3, with a tentative D call TRBD1 (6 bases). CDR1 MNHEY and CDR2 SVGEGT come from the germline V gene. Trimming stripped 2 bases from V and 5 bases from J, with 10 bases between. The CDR3 has 13 amino acids. The CDR3 spells CASSYGRGDEQYF. The CDR3 bases are TGTGCCAGCAGTTACGGCAGGGGAGACGAGCAGTACTTC.

This chain joins TRBV5-5 and TRBJ2-5; 7 positions match TRBD2. Germline assignment: CDR1 SGHKS and CDR2 YYEKEE (reference sequence). V gave up 9 bases and J gave up 5 bases; unmatched junction bases: 13. This CDR3 comprises 14 residues. In nucleotides, the CDR3 is TGTGCCACCAAGCTTCTCGTGGGGGGGGAGACCCAGTACTTC. The encoded protein is CATKLLVGGETQYF. Drawing the rest from reference TRBV5-5 and TRBJ2-5, the complete variable domain is DAGVTQSPTHLIKTRGQQVTLRCSPISGHKSVSWYQQVLGQGPQFIFQYYEKEERGRGNFPDRFSARQFPNYSSELNVNALLLGDSALYLCATKLLVGGETQYFGPGTRLLVL.

This clonotype was counted many times. V and J are TRBV20-1 and TRBJ2-5, with D perhaps matching TRBD1 (5 bases). Between the trimmed V and J ends, which lost 8 bases and 5 bases, there was a span of 15 bases. This CDR3 has 12 residues. Germline lookup yields CDR1 DFQATT and CDR2 SNEGSKA (reference sequence). The CDR3 protein is CSSKTVGETQYF. For the CDR3, the DNA is TGCAGTTCTAAGACAGTTGGGGAGACCCAGTACTTC.

This clonotype showed up many times. The chain joins TRBV9 to TRBJ2-2, with 7 bases that match TRBD2. This CDR3 contains 15 residues. Germline V CDR1 and CDR2: SGDLS, YYNGEE. Unmatched junction bases numbered 6, after V lost 2 bases and J lost 5 bases. CDR3 nucleotides: TGTGCCAGCAGCGTGAGCGGGGATGGGACCGGGGAGCTGTTTTTT. It encodes CASSVSGDGTGELFF.

This clonotype was observed at least ten times. The chain recombines TRBV20-1 with TRBJ2-3, with TRBD2 identical over 10 bases. In germline, CDR1 is DFQATT, CDR2 SNEGSKA (reference sequence). V lost 3 bases and J lost 1; bases outside the gene matches: 4. CDR3 length: 15 amino acids. CDR3 in amino acids: CSARGLAGGTDTQYF. CDR3 DNA: TGCAGTGCTAGGGGTCTAGCGGGAGGCACAGATACGCAGTATTTT.

This clonotype came up once. A much larger clone lies a single base off, so this may be a read error. The J gene is TRBJ2-5, the V gene TRBV5-6; D unresolved. CDR1 and CDR2 from the germline V gene are SGHDT and YYEEEE. The CDR3 spans 15 residues. CDR3 sequence: CTSSLAYGNQETQYF. CDR3 coding DNA: TGTACCAGCAGCTTGGCGTATGGGAACCAAGAGACCCAGTACTTC.

The chain couples TRBV7-2 to TRBJ2-1; no definite D call. Germline V gene sequence: CDR1 SGHTA, CDR2 FQGNSA. The ends were cut back, 8 bases at V and 7 bases at J, with 9 bases in the middle. The CDR3 loop spans 11 amino acids. DNA of the CDR3: TGTGCCAGCTCCTCCGAGAATGAGCAGTTCTTC. Encoded protein: CASSSENEQFF.

This clonotype was recorded many times. The CDR3, as DNA: TGTGCCAGCAGGGGGGCCTTAGGATCCTACAATGAGCAGTTCTTC. It translates to CASRGALGSYNEQFF. The chain links TRBV12-3 or TRBV12-4 to TRBJ2-1, with TRBD1 as a possible D gene (6 bases). CDR3 length: 15 residues. Trimming took off 6 bases at V and 1 base at J, with 13 bases between the two ends.